This T cell receptor (beta chain) was sequenced for a study of cytomegalovirus exposure and HLA in healthy donors. Notes on the study in general: Rare TCR sequences dominated, though some public TCRs recurred in many donors. Accounts indicate the classifier identified cytomegalovirus status with strong specificity and sensitivity.

The germline V gene has CDR1 SGHTA and CDR2 FQGTGA. The CDR3 length is 15 residues. Trimming removed 5 bases from V and 5 bases from J; junction bases left unmatched: 10. About this clone: The antigen is unknown.

The donors were in the roughly 130-subject validation cohort; that cohort was separate from the approximately 700-subject first cohort. TCRdb's copy holds only in-frame clones and misses some; the assay was immunoSEQ multiplex PCR. The table includes about 200,000 clones, around 88% detected once. The V call is TRBV7-3, the J call TRBJ2-5; TRBD2 agrees at 8 bases. Sequencing used PBMCs. The TCR comes from a woman between 18 and 29 years old in good health and CMV-seronegative. The DNA for the CDR3 is TGTGCCAGCAGCCTTAGCGGGGCGGTCGGGGAGACCCAGTACTTC. Protein product: CASSLSGAVGETQYF.